The sequence of this T cell receptor beta chain was determined in a study of T cells in Graves' hyperthyroidism and ophthalmopathy. Overall study findings and caveats: A 13 V-J model separated ophthalmopathy from stable hyperthyroidism.

The CDR3 length is 13 residues. The germline V gene has CDR1 SNHLY and CDR2 FYNNEI. Trimming stripped 11 bases from V and 2 bases from J, with 16 bases between. Researchers barred patients who had uncontrolled infection, other autoimmune disease, pregnancy or lactation. What was amplified from RNA transcripts were TCR beta CDR3 regions. The HTBI set primed first-round TCR CDR3 RT-PCR. TCRdb reprocessed the multiplex PCR reads via MiXCR and lists one record per CDR3 protein. Of some 770,000 distinct CDR3 sequences in the sample, around 17% are singletons; the top ten hold approximately 8.4%. This clonotype appeared many times. The target antigen is unknown.

V gene TRBV2 combines with J gene TRBJ2-7, with a possible D match to TRBD1 (6 bases). Sequencing was done on a sample of blood. The TCR sequence derives from a man aged 18 to 35 with Graves' hyperthyroidism. This CDR3 reads CAGTLGGAYEQYF. In nucleotides, the CDR3 is TGTGCCGGCACTTTAGGGGGAGCCTACGAGCAGTACTTC.